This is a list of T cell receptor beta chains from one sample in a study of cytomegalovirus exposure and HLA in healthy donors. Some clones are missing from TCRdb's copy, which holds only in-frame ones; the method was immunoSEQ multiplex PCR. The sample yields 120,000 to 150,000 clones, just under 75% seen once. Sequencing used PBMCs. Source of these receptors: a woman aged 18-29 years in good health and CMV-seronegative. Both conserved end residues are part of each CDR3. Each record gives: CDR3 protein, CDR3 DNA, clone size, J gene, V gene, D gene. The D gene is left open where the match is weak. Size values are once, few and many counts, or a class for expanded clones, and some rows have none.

CASSGDRGLGETQYF | TGTGCCAGCAGCGGTGACAGGGGGCTAGGGGAGACCCAGTACTTC | - | TRBJ2-5 | TRBV11-2 | TRBD1
CASRQSGGPMSSYNSPLHF | TGTGCCAGCAGACAGTCAGGGGGTCCAATGAGCTCCTATAATTCACCCCTCCACTTT | - | TRBJ1-6 | TRBV2 | TRBD1
CASSSLTGRSGNTIYF | TGTGCCAGCAGCTCCCTAACAGGACGCTCTGGAAACACCATATATTTT | - | TRBJ1-3 | TRBV11-2 | -
CASSPGILTDTQYF | TGCGCCAGCAGCCCAGGGATCTTGACAGATACGCAGTATTTT | - | TRBJ2-3 | TRBV4-1 | -
CASSSRPREANGLTF | TGCGCCAGCAGCTCCCGTCCACGTGAGGCCAACGGCCTGACTTTC | - | TRBJ2-6 | TRBV5-1 | -
CASSGTGKLEAFF | TGTGCCAGCAGCGGGACAGGGAAACTCGAAGCTTTCTTT | few | TRBJ1-1 | TRBV5-5 | TRBD1
CASSLGRSYNEQFF | TGTGCCAGCAGCTTGGGGCGGTCCTACAATGAGCAGTTCTTC | - | TRBJ2-1 | TRBV5-4 | -
CSVLPTQGSQFEAFF | TGCAGCGTTTTACCTACACAGGGGAGTCAATTTGAAGCTTTCTTT | - | TRBJ1-1 | TRBV29-1 | TRBD1
CASSLQTSGGITGELFF | TGTGCCAGCAGCTTGCAGACTAGCGGGGGGATTACCGGGGAGCTGTTTTTT | few | TRBJ2-2 | TRBV5-6 | TRBD2
CASSPSTSGGADWYEQFF | TGCGCCAGCAGCCCATCGACTAGCGGGGGGGCGGATTGGTATGAGCAGTTCTTC | - | TRBJ2-1 | TRBV5-1 | TRBD2
CASSFSWTSGRIEQFF | TGTGCCAGCAGCTTTAGTTGGACTAGCGGGAGAATTGAGCAGTTCTTC | - | TRBJ2-1 | TRBV11-2 | TRBD2
CASSFPPGHITDTQYF | TGTGCCAGCAGCTTCCCCCCGGGACACATCACAGATACGCAGTATTTT | - | TRBJ2-3 | TRBV7-9 | -
CASGHKNTEAFF | TGTGCTAGTGGTCACAAAAACACTGAAGCTTTCTTT | - | TRBJ1-1 | TRBV12-5 | -
CASSSLRSEAFF | TGTGCCAGCAGCTCCCTGAGGAGTGAAGCTTTCTTT | once | TRBJ1-1 | TRBV7-2 | -
CARSLVCANYGYTF | TGTGCCAGAAGCTTAGTCTGCGCCAACTATGGCTACACCTTC | - | TRBJ1-2 | TRBV5-3 | -
CASSRTNRATEAFF | TGTGCCAGCAGTAGAACGAACCGTGCCACTGAAGCTTTCTTT | - | TRBJ1-1 | TRBV7-3 | -
CASRFSRGPNEQFF | TGTGCCAGCAGGTTCAGCAGGGGGCCCAATGAGCAGTTCTTC | - | TRBJ2-1 | TRBV11-3 | TRBD1
CASSRGLAANTGELFF | TGTGCCAGCAGCCGGGGACTAGCGGCTAACACCGGGGAGCTGTTTTTT | - | TRBJ2-2 | TRBV7-2 | TRBD2
CASIVGLAGYQETQYF | TGTGCCAGCATTGTGGGACTAGCGGGGTACCAAGAGACCCAGTACTTC | - | TRBJ2-5 | TRBV2 | TRBD2
CSSSLAPGQTNTGELFF | TGTTCCAGCAGCTTAGCGCCGGGACAGACGAACACCGGGGAGCTGTTTTTT | - | TRBJ2-2 | TRBV7-3 | TRBD1
CASSLAGTTNTGELFF | TGCGCCAGCAGCTTGGCCGGGACAACGAACACCGGGGAGCTGTTTTTT | - | TRBJ2-2 | TRBV5-1 | -
CASSLAAGNTEAFF | TGTGCCAGCAGCTTAGCGGCAGGGAACACTGAAGCTTTCTTT | - | TRBJ1-1 | TRBV7-2 | -
CATSRVGQGNEKLFF | TGTGCCACCAGCAGAGTGGGACAGGGTAATGAAAAACTGTTTTTT | - | TRBJ1-4 | TRBV15 | TRBD1
CASSVALVGIETQYF | TGTGCCAGCAGCGTGGCACTAGTGGGGATCGAGACCCAGTACTTC | - | TRBJ2-5 | TRBV7-7 | -
CASSLRGGGQENTEAFF | TGCGCCAGCAGCTTGAGGGGAGGGGGACAGGAGAACACTGAAGCTTTCTTT | few | TRBJ1-1 | TRBV5-1 | TRBD1
CASMRRIAGVNEQFF | TGTGCCAGCATGAGGAGAATAGCGGGAGTCAATGAGCAGTTCTTC | few | TRBJ2-1 | TRBV11-3 | TRBD2
CASSLVAPNEQFF | TGTGCCAGCAGCTTGGTGGCTCCCAATGAGCAGTTCTTC | - | TRBJ2-1 | TRBV5-6 | -
CATQLNYGYTF | TGTGCCACCCAGTTAAACTATGGCTACACCTTC | - | TRBJ1-2 | TRBV7-9 | -
CASSSTDAGEAFF | TGTGCCAGCAGCTCGACCGACGCGGGTGAAGCTTTCTTT | - | TRBJ1-1 | TRBV7-3 | -
CASSFGRSVDEQFF | TGTGCCAGCAGCTTCGGTCGGAGCGTGGATGAGCAGTTCTTC | - | TRBJ2-1 | TRBV13 | -
CSVWLSRAGAGFDGYTF | TGCAGCGTCTGGTTAAGCCGGGCGGGAGCCGGTTTTGATGGCTACACCTTC | - | TRBJ1-2 | TRBV29-1 | -
CASSYTRTSDEQFF | TGTGCCAGCAGTTACACCCGGACTAGTGATGAGCAGTTCTTC | - | TRBJ2-1 | TRBV6-5 | TRBD2
CASSVPSGSKNEQFF | TGTGCCAGCAGCGTTCCTAGCGGGAGTAAGAATGAGCAGTTCTTC | - | TRBJ2-1 | TRBV9 | TRBD2
CSVWAGGPSNEQFF | TGCAGCGTTTGGGCGGGAGGGCCCTCCAATGAGCAGTTCTTC | - | TRBJ2-1 | TRBV29-1 | TRBD2
CASSRGQGNQPQHF | TGTGCCAGCAGCCGCGGACAGGGTAATCAGCCCCAGCATTTT | - | TRBJ1-5 | TRBV2 | TRBD1
CASSETGTNTGELFF | TGTGCCAGCAGTGAGACAGGGACGAACACCGGGGAGCTGTTTTTT | - | TRBJ2-2 | TRBV2 | TRBD1
CASSDLRDRDNSPLHF | TGTGCCAGCAGCGACCTCCGGGACAGGGATAATTCACCCCTCCACTTT | - | TRBJ1-6 | TRBV5-6 | TRBD1
CASSPDRVGQPQHF | TGTGCCAGCAGCCCTGACAGGGTGGGCCAGCCCCAGCATTTT | - | TRBJ1-5 | TRBV7-8 | TRBD1
CASSREGVNEQFF | TGTGCCAGTAGCCGGGAGGGAGTAAATGAGCAGTTCTTC | - | TRBJ2-1 | TRBV19 | TRBD2
CASSLTGGYEQYF | TGTGCCAGCAGCTTGACAGGAGGCTACGAGCAGTACTTC | - | TRBJ2-7 | TRBV7-2 | -
CASSFTPGQGRTGELFF | TGTGCCAGCAGCTTTACGCCGGGACAGGGTAGAACCGGGGAGCTGTTTTTT | - | TRBJ2-2 | TRBV7-9 | TRBD1
CASSKDADRVYAGNTIYF | TGTGCCAGCAGCAAAGACGCCGACAGGGTTTATGCCGGAAACACCATATATTTT | - | TRBJ1-3 | TRBV21-1 | -
CASSVAAGSQPQHF | TGTGCCAGCAGCGTAGCTGCGGGGTCACAGCCCCAGCATTTT | few | TRBJ1-5 | TRBV9 | -
CASSETSAEAFF | TGTGCCAGCAGTGAAACAAGTGCTGAAGCTTTCTTT | few | TRBJ1-1 | TRBV6-1 | -
CATSRFRGGGGNQPQHF | TGTGCCACCAGCAGATTCCGGGGGGGCGGGGGCAATCAGCCCCAGCATTTT | - | TRBJ1-5 | TRBV15 | -
CASSLAGSRGQGIYEQYF | TGCGCCAGCAGCTTGGCCGGGTCGAGGGGACAGGGGATCTACGAGCAGTACTTC | - | TRBJ2-7 | TRBV5-1 | TRBD1